A selection of T cell receptor beta chains follows, all from one sample in a study of blood T cell repertoires in COVID-19. Using immunoSEQ multiplex PCR, the repertoire was profiled, and TCRdb retains in-frame clones only, with some absent. The sample gives 100,000 to 150,000 clones, around 87% of which show up once; about 2.1% is in the top ten. Sequencing used peripheral blood. Receptors were obtained from a man between 70 and 80 years old with active COVID-19. The conserved cysteine and the conserved F or W are not part of the CDR3 here.

j_call,v_call,cdr3_aa
TRBJ2-7,TRBV6-5,ASSRTSSSYEQY
TRBJ2-1,TRBV5-1,ASSLDVGGRSDYNEQF
TRBJ2-5,TRBV18,ASSPRIDRESETQY
TRBJ2-7,TRBV5-1,ASSLESSGRYEQY
TRBJ2-7,TRBV27,ASSLRRDRFYEQY
TRBJ2-3,TRBV7-9,ASSGRQGGSVDTQY
TRBJ2-7,TRBV29-1,SVDINYEQY
TRBJ1-5,TRBV2,ASSVGENNQPQH
TRBJ1-1,TRBV7-2,ASSLETVRLEAF
TRBJ2-7,TRBV3-1/TRBV3-2,ASSPQKGIGYEQY
TRBJ1-5,TRBV6-5,ASTQGGGLNQPQH
TRBJ1-2,TRBV28,ASSPQDRVQGNYGYT
TRBJ1-5,TRBV18,ASSPRGDQPQH
TRBJ2-5,TRBV5-1,ASSSQETQY
TRBJ1-1,TRBV3-1/TRBV3-2,ASSLGPEAF
TRBJ2-2,TRBV7-8,ASRLMAGSNTGELF
TRBJ2-5,TRBV11-2,ASSFLTGAEETQY
TRBJ2-1,TRBV9,ASSVSLAGASYNEQF
TRBJ2-1,TRBV24-1,ATSGDRGLSLRNEQF
TRBJ1-2,TRBV11-2,ASSLGYRGRGGYT
TRBJ1-5,TRBV28,ASSLMSGGFQPQH
TRBJ2-7,TRBV2,AGQEQGGEQY
TRBJ2-3,TRBV28,ASSSPASGTDTQY
TRBJ2-7,TRBV11-2,ASTPVVSGSHEQY
TRBJ2-7,TRBV5-4,ASSATSNGVQY
TRBJ1-2,TRBV30,AWSVPVRSNYGYT
TRBJ2-3,TRBV30,AWKPRDTQY
TRBJ2-6,TRBV18,ASSPVSSSGANVLT
TRBJ2-2,TRBV18,ASSPSRTPKNTGELF
TRBJ2-2,TRBV5-1,ASSLMGQGAAGGELF
TRBJ2-7,TRBV28,ASSFGGTSYEQY
TRBJ2-2,TRBV30,AWNGQGGVGTGELF
TRBJ2-3,TRBV19,ASSIGGLGADTQY
TRBJ2-4,TRBV2,ASSDRAAKNIQY